What follows are 26 T cell receptor beta chains derived from one specimen sequenced in a study of shared clonotypes between healthy human individuals. Produced via immunoSEQ multiplex PCR; TCRdb's table is partial and in-frame only. The sample carries about 2.3 million clones, approximately 93% recorded once. The sample taken for sequencing was naive CD4+ T cells from PBMCs. The subset: CD45RA+ positively selected. The receptors originated from a man younger than 35 in good health. Some clones in this sample may be carry-over from other donors' samples.

The chain combines TRBV5-1 with TRBJ1-4, with 7 positions matching TRBD1. The CDR3 covers 15 residues. Germline V lookup: CDR1 SGHRS, CDR2 YFSETQ. V lost 7 bases and J lost 4; bases outside the gene matches: 10. The CDR3 spells CASSRSDRSNEKLFF. The CDR3 nucleotides read TGCGCCAGCTCTAGGTCGGACAGGAGTAATGAAAAACTGTTTTTT.

The chain couples TRBV7-2 to TRBJ2-1; TRBD2 aligns across 9 bases. The V and J ends lost 5 bases and 8 bases, in that order; junction bases with no gene match: 10. The CDR3 sequence is 15 residues long. CDR1 is SGHTA and CDR2 is FQGNSA in the germline V gene. CDR3 coding DNA: TGTGCCAGCAGCCCGACTAGCGGCGACTCTTATGAGCAGTTCTTC. It specifies CASSPTSGDSYEQFF.

The genes are TRBV30 and TRBJ1-2; 9 bases map to TRBD1. This CDR3 has 14 residues. The germline gives CDR1 GTSNPN, CDR2 SVGIG (reference sequence). J lost 4 bases, V lost 1 base, and 4 bases had no gene match. CDR3 residues: CAWSEGQGPYGYTF. The CDR3 DNA is TGTGCCTGGAGTGAGGGACAGGGCCCCTATGGCTACACCTTC.

V gene TRBV7-3 combines with J gene TRBJ2-3; TRBD2 agrees at 10 bases. CDR3 length: 16 residues. V gave up 2 bases and J gave up 5 bases; unmatched junction bases: 7. CDR1 and CDR2 from the germline V gene are SGHTA and FQGTGA. The CDR3 loop reads CASSLSSGRVQDTQYF. DNA of the CDR3: TGTGCCAGCAGCTTATCCAGCGGGAGGGTCCAAGATACGCAGTATTTT.

A remark on this clone: This CDR3 is also generated by other DNA sequences in the sample. The rearrangement joins TRBV5-1 to TRBJ2-5, with D unresolved. The V end lost 1 base, the J end lost 0 bases, and 7 bases lay between the germline ends. In germline, CDR1 is SGHRS, CDR2 YFSETQ. The CDR3 runs to 14 residues. Written as DNA, the CDR3 is TGCGCCAGCAGCTTGAACCCAGACCAAGAGACCCAGTACTTC. Its translation is CASSLNPDQETQYF.

The chain carries TRBV9 and TRBJ2-1; TRBD2 aligns across 8 bases. The CDR3 runs 14 residues. The V gene end was trimmed by 7 bases and the J gene end by 0 bases; junction bases not matched to a gene: 3. Germline lookup yields CDR1 SGDLS and CDR2 YYNGEE. The CDR3 DNA follows: TGTGCCAGCGCGGGAGGCTCCTCCTACAATGAGCAGTTCTTC. Translation: CASAGGSSYNEQFF.

The chain recombines TRBV7-8 with TRBJ2-2; TRBD2 aligns across 7 bases. Germline-derived CDR1 and CDR2 are SGHVS and FQNEAQ. The junction had 5 bases not matched to a gene; V was cut back by 6 bases and J by 4 bases. CDR3 length: 14 amino acids. In nucleotides, the CDR3 is TGTGCCAGCAGTCAAAGCGGGACCACCGGGGAGCTGTTTTTT. It yields the protein CASSQSGTTGELFF.

The rearrangement joins TRBV30 to TRBJ1-1; D is ambiguous. V gave up 7 bases and J gave up 4 bases, with 19 bases separating them. Germline loops: CDR1 GTSNPN, CDR2 SVGIG (reference sequence). This CDR3 is built from 14 residues. CDR3: CASLPAGEATEAFF. DNA for the CDR3: TGTGCCTCCCTTCCTGCGGGCGAGGCCACTGAAGCTTTCTTT.

The chain couples TRBV9 to TRBJ2-2; TRBD2 matches at 14 bases. Germline loops: CDR1 SGDLS, CDR2 YYNGEE. The CDR3 extends over 16 amino acids. V gave up 3 bases and J gave up 7 bases; unmatched junction bases: 5. The CDR3: CASSATSGRANGELFF. CDR3 DNA: TGTGCCAGCAGCGCGACTAGCGGGAGGGCCAACGGGGAGCTGTTTTTT.

The chain has TRBV7-2 and TRBJ2-3, with a weak D call TRBD2 (5 bases). There are 15 residues in the CDR3. V was trimmed by 3 bases and J by 4 bases, leaving 14 bases between them. The V gene's germline CDR1 is SGHTA and CDR2 FQGNSA. As DNA, the CDR3 is TGTGCCAGCAGCTTCCTCGGACCCGGGGCAGATACGCAGTATTTT. Amino acids: CASSFLGPGADTQYF.

This clone has a single count. This chain links TRBV7-2 with TRBJ2-5; D is unresolved. The CDR3 runs to 13 residues. Trimming cost V 1 base and J 3 bases, with 6 bases left between them. The germline gives CDR1 SGHTA, CDR2 FQGNSA. DNA for the CDR3: TGTGCCAGCAGCTTAGGGCAGAAAGAGACCCAGTACTTC. This sequence encodes CASSLGQKETQYF.

The CDR3 DNA sequence: TGTGCCAGCAGTCTCTCTTCTGCGGGAGAAGATACGCAGTATTTT. Translation gives CASSLSSAGEDTQYF. The genes are TRBV14 and TRBJ2-3, with TRBD2 matching 7 bases. Germline CDR1 SGHDN, CDR2 FVKESK. V lost 6 bases to trimming and J lost 5 bases; unmatched junction nucleotides: 11. The length of the CDR3 is 15 residues.

CDR3 protein: CASSWGLRKPQHF. The CDR3 bases are TGTGCCAGCAGCTGGGGCTTGAGGAAGCCCCAGCATTTT. The chain carries TRBV27 and TRBJ1-5; maybe TRBD1 (5 bases). This CDR3 comprises 13 residues. The germline V gene has CDR1 MNHEY and CDR2 SMNVEV (reference sequence). The V end was cut by 6 bases, the J end by 8 bases, with 14 bases between.

This rearrangement joins TRBV10-1 to TRBJ1-4; 8 positions match TRBD1. In germline, CDR1 is WNHNN, CDR2 SYGVQD (reference sequence). V gave up 10 bases and J gave up 5 bases; unmatched junction bases: 9. The CDR3 has 14 amino acids. The CDR3 loop reads CANEMTGANEKLFF. The DNA for the CDR3 is TGCGCCAACGAGATGACAGGGGCAAATGAAAAACTGTTTTTT.

Only one count was recorded for this clone. The chain recombines TRBV11-2 with TRBJ1-1, with D hard to call. The CDR3 contains 18 residues. Germline V gives CDR1 SGHAT, CDR2 FQNNGV. V shed 0 bases and J shed 4 bases, with 21 bases lying between them. Here the CDR3 reads CASSLDPSPYGKGTEAFF. The CDR3 region has the DNA TGTGCCAGCAGCTTAGATCCCTCCCCATACGGGAAGGGCACTGAAGCTTTCTTT.

V and J are TRBV30 and TRBJ2-5, with 9 bases fitting TRBD2. The CDR3 length is 13 residues. CDR1 is GTSNPN and CDR2 is SVGIG in the germline V gene (reference sequence). V lost 5 bases to trimming and J lost 7 bases; unmatched junction nucleotides: 8. In nucleotides, the CDR3 is TGTGCCTGGTCCGGGACTAGCTATGGGACCCAGTACTTC. Residues: CAWSGTSYGTQYF.

The gene calls are TRBV29-1 and TRBJ2-7, with a possible D match to TRBD2 (6 bases). The CDR3 loop spans 11 amino acids. With 7 bases removed from V and 2 bases from J, the gap between germline ends came to 9 bases. Germline V gives CDR1 SQVTM, CDR2 ANQGSEA. In nucleotides, the CDR3 is TGCAGCGGGGGGGACGCCTACGAGCAGTACTTC. It yields the protein CSGGDAYEQYF.

The V call is TRBV19, the J call TRBJ1-5; D gene unclear. Trimming shortened V by 1 base and J by 6 bases, and 13 bases separated the two germline ends. Germline CDR1 reads LNHDA; CDR2 reads SQIVND (reference sequence). This CDR3 is 15 amino acids long. The CDR3 DNA follows: TGTGCCAGTAGTATAGCGGTAAGGGAAGGTCAGCCCCAGCATTTT. The encoded protein is CASSIAVREGQPQHF.

Remarks on this clone: Other nucleotide sequences in the sample specify the same CDR3. The chain recombines TRBV28 with TRBJ2-2; TRBD2 might be the D (5 bases). Germline lookup yields CDR1 MDHEN and CDR2 SYDVKM. V lost 3 bases and J 2 bases, leaving 7 bases between the germline ends. The CDR3 length is 14 residues. The CDR3 loop is CASSLGRNTGELFF. Written as DNA, the CDR3 is TGTGCCAGCAGTTTGGGGAGAAACACCGGGGAGCTGTTTTTT.

A remark on this clone: Other DNA sequences in this sample translate to the same CDR3. V gene TRBV30 combines with J gene TRBJ2-7; D is perhaps TRBD2 (6 bases). The V gene's germline CDR1 is GTSNPN and CDR2 SVGIG (reference sequence). Trimming stripped 5 bases from V and 4 bases from J, with 12 bases between. The CDR3 is made up of 12 amino acids. CDR3 in amino acids: CAWSSGGYEQYF. In DNA, the CDR3 is TGTGCCTGGTCCTCTGGAGGGTACGAGCAGTACTTC.

The chain combines TRBV2 with TRBJ1-1; 8 bases match TRBD1. V trimming: 10 bases; J trimming: 6 bases; junction bases outside the gene matches: 16. The CDR3 extends over 15 amino acids. The V gene's germline CDR1 is SNHLY and CDR2 FYNNEI. The CDR3 loop is CATRDRTNLGAEAFF. In DNA, the CDR3 is TGTGCCACACGGGACAGGACTAACTTGGGGGCTGAAGCTTTCTTT.

Remarks on this clone: Additional DNA sequences in this sample encode the identical CDR3. The chain couples TRBV5-1 to TRBJ1-3, with TRBD1 as a possible D gene (6 bases). Germline V gives CDR1 SGHRS, CDR2 YFSETQ. The CDR3 loop spans 15 amino acids. Trimming took 2 bases from V and 0 from J, leaving 9 bases between them. For the CDR3, the DNA is TGCGCCAGCAGCTTAGGGGACAACTCTGGAAACACCATATATTTT. This sequence encodes CASSLGDNSGNTIYF.

V gene TRBV6-4 combines with J gene TRBJ2-2; no clear D gene. V dropped 9 bases and J dropped 1 base, with 12 bases sitting between them. CDR3 length: 14 residues. Per germline, CDR1 MRHNA and CDR2 SNTAGT. The CDR3 region has the DNA TGTGCCAGTAAAAGGGAAATGAACACCGGGGAGCTGTTTTTT. It yields the protein CASKREMNTGELFF.

This rearrangement joins TRBV11-2 to TRBJ2-3, with D perhaps matching TRBD1 (6 bases). CDR1 is SGHAT, CDR2 FQNNGV, per germline. The length of the CDR3 is 15 residues. V was cut by 3 bases and J by 0 bases, with 10 bases left in between. In nucleotides, the CDR3 is TGTGCCAGCAGCTTTCTTGGGGGCAGCACAGATACGCAGTATTTT. It codes for CASSFLGGSTDTQYF.

This clone has only one observation. This chain connects TRBV5-1 to TRBJ2-3, with TRBD2 identical over 14 bases. The CDR3 covers 17 residues. In germline, CDR1 is SGHRS, CDR2 YFSETQ. V lost 2 bases to trimming and J lost 2 bases; unmatched junction nucleotides: 4. CDR3 amino acids: CASSLGLAGGTTDTQYF. In DNA form, the CDR3 reads TGCGCCAGCAGCTTAGGACTAGCGGGAGGAACCACAGATACGCAGTATTTT.

This chain joins TRBV7-2 and TRBJ2-5; TRBD1 or TRBD2 may be the D gene (5 bases each). This CDR3 spans 16 amino acids. Between the trimmed V and J ends, which lost 3 bases and 5 bases, there was a span of 19 bases. Germline V gene data show CDR1 as SGHTA and CDR2 as FQGNSA. CDR3 residues: CASSFSAGRARETQYF. The CDR3 DNA reads TGTGCCAGCAGCTTCTCGGCAGGGCGGGCTCGGGAGACCCAGTACTTC.